The rows below give T cell receptor beta chains drawn from one sample of a study of CD8 T cells in Susac syndrome. TCRdb processed the immunoSEQ multiplex PCR reads anew with MiXCR; each CDR3 protein has one entry. The sample comprises 95,000 to 150,000 distinct CDR3 sequences, over 95% of which are singletons, and roughly 0.14% rests with the top ten. What was sequenced was CD4+ T cells from PBMCs. These receptors were taken from a human donor with Susac syndrome. Both conserved end residues are part of each CDR3. The D gene is left open where the match is weak. Size values are once, few and many counts, or a class for expanded clones, and some rows have none.

v_call	clone_size	j_call	d_call	cdr3_aa	cdr3_nt
TRBV20-1	NA	TRBJ2-6	NA	CSARVRDSSGANVLTF	TGCAGTGCTAGAGTACGGGATAGCTCTGGGGCCAACGTCCTGACTTTC
TRBV7-9	NA	TRBJ1-2	TRBD1	CASSLDATGVGHGYTF	TGTGCCAGCAGCCTGGATGCAACAGGGGTCGGCCATGGCTACACCTTC
TRBV4-2	NA	TRBJ1-2	NA	CASSQDHQGSYGYTF	TGTGCCAGCAGCCAAGATCATCAGGGCTCCTATGGCTACACCTTC
TRBV20-1	NA	TRBJ2-4	TRBD1	CSARAEGQGIDIQYF	TGCAGTGCTAGAGCTGAGGGACAGGGAATAGACATTCAGTACTTC
TRBV7-9	NA	TRBJ2-5	NA	CASTPSQGGGETQYF	TGTGCCAGCACCCCGAGTCAGGGAGGAGGAGAGACCCAGTACTTC
TRBV30	NA	TRBJ1-5	NA	CAWSVHGGQPQHF	TGTGCCTGGAGTGTACATGGGGGCCAGCCCCAGCATTTT
TRBV18	NA	TRBJ1-1	NA	CASSPPKGNTEAFF	TGTGCCAGCTCACCACCGAAGGGGAACACTGAAGCTTTCTTT
TRBV25-1	NA	TRBJ2-1	NA	CASSARGLAYNEQFF	TGTGCCAGCAGTGCTCGGGGCCTAGCCTACAATGAGCAGTTCTTC
TRBV12-3/TRBV12-4	NA	TRBJ2-5	TRBD1	CASRGQFQETQYF	TGTGCCAGCAGGGGACAGTTCCAAGAGACCCAGTACTTC
TRBV30	NA	TRBJ1-2	NA	CAWRPRTVLASYGYTF	TGTGCCTGGAGACCCCGGACAGTCCTAGCCAGCTATGGCTACACCTTC
TRBV18	NA	TRBJ1-1	NA	CASSENTEAFF	TGTGCCAGCTCCGAGAACACTGAAGCTTTCTTT
TRBV20-1	NA	TRBJ2-5	TRBD2	CSARMSSGYYQETQYF	TGCAGTGCTAGGATGTCTAGCGGGTATTACCAAGAGACCCAGTACTTC
TRBV2	NA	TRBJ2-1	TRBD1	CARTGGDEQFF	TGTGCCAGGACAGGGGGCGATGAGCAGTTCTTC
TRBV29-1	NA	TRBJ2-3	NA	CSVLARTDTQYF	TGCAGCGTTCTAGCGCGCACAGATACGCAGTATTTT
TRBV9	NA	TRBJ1-4	TRBD1	CASSVDGQGGREKLFF	TGTGCCAGCAGCGTAGACGGACAGGGCGGACGGGAAAAACTGTTTTTT
TRBV5-1	NA	TRBJ2-1	TRBD2	CASSLSPSGGLRNNEQFF	TGCGCCAGCAGCTTATCACCTAGCGGGGGGCTAAGGAACAATGAGCAGTTCTTC
TRBV18	NA	TRBJ1-1	NA	CASSPTGNTEAFF	TGTGCCAGCTCACCGACCGGGAACACTGAAGCTTTCTTT
TRBV4-1	NA	TRBJ2-5	TRBD1	CASNQDPGQAGETQYF	TGCGCCAGCAACCAAGATCCAGGACAGGCCGGGGAGACCCAGTACTTC
TRBV29-1	once	TRBJ2-1	NA	CSVERLVNEQFF	TGCAGCGTTGAAAGGCTAGTCAATGAGCAGTTCTTC
TRBV29-1	NA	TRBJ2-1	NA	CSSKGGTEQFF	TGCAGTTCCAAAGGGGGGACTGAACAGTTCTTC
TRBV5-4	NA	TRBJ2-3	TRBD1	CASSLGQGRTDTQYF	TGTGCCAGCAGCTTGGGACAGGGTAGAACAGATACGCAGTATTTT
TRBV20-1	NA	TRBJ2-1	NA	CSASSLVDNEQFF	TGCAGTGCTAGTTCGCTAGTAGACAATGAGCAGTTCTTC
TRBV7-2	NA	TRBJ1-5	NA	CASSLANRGNQPQHF	TGTGCCAGCAGCTTAGCGAACAGGGGCAATCAGCCCCAGCATTTT
TRBV2	NA	TRBJ2-7	TRBD2	CASRETSGSYEQYF	TGTGCCAGCAGGGAGACTAGCGGCTCCTACGAGCAGTACTTC
TRBV3-1	NA	TRBJ1-2	NA	CASSQDENYGYTF	TGTGCCAGCAGCCAAGATGAGAACTATGGCTACACCTTC
TRBV5-1	NA	TRBJ2-7	TRBD1	CASSLGGTGPIYEQYF	TGCGCCAGCAGCTTGGGAGGGACAGGACCCATCTACGAGCAGTACTTC
TRBV5-4	NA	TRBJ2-5	NA	CASSPGTVRGTQYF	TGTGCCAGCAGCCCCGGGACGGTGCGAGGGACCCAGTACTTC
TRBV27	NA	TRBJ2-1	NA	CASSFSAGNNEQFF	TGTGCCAGCAGTTTCAGCGCAGGCAACAATGAGCAGTTCTTC
TRBV12-3/TRBV12-4	once	TRBJ1-2	NA	CASSLKQGSGFYGYTF	TGTGCCAGCAGTTTAAAACAGGGTAGTGGGTTTTATGGCTACACCTTC
TRBV29-1	NA	TRBJ2-5	NA	CSVRTAQETQYF	TGCAGCGTTCGGACAGCCCAAGAGACCCAGTACTTC
TRBV29-1	NA	TRBJ1-2	NA	CSVDPLGGYTF	TGCAGCGTTGACCCCCTCGGTGGCTACACCTTC
TRBV12-3/TRBV12-4	NA	TRBJ2-3	NA	CASSGVRADTDTQYF	TGTGCCAGCAGTGGGGTCCGCGCAGACACAGATACGCAGTATTTT
TRBV2	NA	TRBJ1-4	NA	CASSDGRLATNEKLFF	TGTGCCAGCAGTGACGGTAGATTAGCAACTAATGAAAAACTGTTTTTT
TRBV27	NA	TRBJ2-2	NA	CASSQERYTGELFF	TGTGCCAGCAGCCAAGAAAGGTACACCGGGGAGCTGTTTTTT
TRBV28	NA	TRBJ2-1	NA	CASSFGPNEQFF	TGTGCCAGCAGTTTCGGGCCTAATGAGCAGTTCTTC
TRBV6-6	NA	TRBJ1-2	TRBD1	CASRPGTGVGGYTF	TGTGCCAGCAGGCCCGGGACAGGGGTTGGTGGCTACACCTTC
TRBV7-9	NA	TRBJ2-1	TRBD2	CASSILSGGEQFF	TGTGCCAGCAGCATTCTAAGCGGGGGTGAGCAGTTCTTC
TRBV7-2	NA	TRBJ1-2	NA	CASRRDKNYGYTF	TGTGCCAGCCGGCGGGACAAGAACTATGGCTACACCTTC
TRBV7-2	NA	TRBJ2-7	TRBD2	CASSPTSGRAYSYEQYF	TGTGCCAGCAGCCCCACTAGCGGGAGGGCCTACTCCTACGAGCAGTACTTC
TRBV3-1	NA	TRBJ1-2	TRBD1	CASSHRGEASGGYTF	TGTGCCAGCAGTCACAGGGGAGAGGCGTCAGGTGGCTACACCTTC
TRBV7-9	NA	TRBJ1-1	TRBD1	CASRRTGLPPMNTEAFF	TGTGCCAGCAGGCGGACAGGGCTTCCTCCAATGAACACTGAAGCTTTCTTT
TRBV9	NA	TRBJ1-5	NA	CASSVGGYSNQPQHF	TGTGCCAGCAGCGTAGGCGGTTATAGCAATCAGCCCCAGCATTTT
TRBV6-1	NA	TRBJ2-5	NA	CASSELRETQYF	TGTGCCAGCAGTGAACTTCGAGAGACCCAGTACTTC
TRBV20-1	NA	TRBJ2-7	TRBD2	CSARVSGGGYEQYF	TGCAGTGCTAGAGTCTCCGGGGGGGGCTACGAGCAGTACTTC
TRBV30	NA	TRBJ2-3	NA	CAWSVLASARDTQYF	TGTGCCTGGAGTGTACTAGCTAGCGCACGAGATACGCAGTATTTT
TRBV5-1	NA	TRBJ2-5	TRBD1	CASSLVRGRIGETQYF	TGCGCCAGCAGCTTGGTTAGGGGGCGCATAGGAGAGACCCAGTACTTC
TRBV29-1	NA	TRBJ2-5	NA	CSVARAGDETQYF	TGCAGCGTCGCCCGGGCAGGGGACGAGACCCAGTACTTC
TRBV5-1	NA	TRBJ2-6	TRBD1	CASSWTGPGSGANVLTF	TGCGCCAGCAGCTGGACAGGCCCGGGCTCTGGGGCCAACGTCCTGACTTTC
TRBV11-2	NA	TRBJ2-7	NA	CASSLRTVGVGYEQYF	TGTGCCAGCAGCCTTCGGACAGTGGGGGTCGGGTACGAGCAGTACTTC
TRBV24-1	NA	TRBJ2-1	NA	CATSDSTVKRNEQFF	TGTGCCACCAGTGATTCGACAGTTAAACGGAATGAGCAGTTCTTC
TRBV29-1	NA	TRBJ2-7	TRBD1	CSVVDRASYEQYF	TGCAGCGTTGTCGACAGGGCGTCCTACGAGCAGTACTTC
TRBV6-2/TRBV6-3	NA	TRBJ2-1	TRBD1	CASSFVSRTGAGNEQFF	TGTGCCAGCAGTTTCGTCTCGAGGACAGGGGCCGGAAATGAGCAGTTCTTC
TRBV5-4	NA	TRBJ2-1	NA	CASSLVAQGNEQFF	TGTGCCAGCAGCTTGGTTGCTCAGGGCAATGAGCAGTTCTTC
TRBV3-1	NA	TRBJ2-2	NA	CASSQGAPGELFF	TGTGCCAGCAGCCAAGGGGCCCCCGGGGAGCTGTTTTTT